This T cell receptor beta chain emerged from a study of blood T cells in healthy people across ages. The CDR3 spans 14 residues. Trimming shortened V by 4 bases and J by 2 bases, and 11 bases separated the two germline ends. Germline-derived CDR1 and CDR2 are ENHRY and SYGVKD. Study observations and caveats: A roughly linear age-dependent decrease characterized TCR beta diversity per million T cells.

Primed by a sample-barcoded 5' primer and a J-beta primer mix, a second PCR proceeded for 7 to 11 cycles. TCRdb fed the 5' RACE reads into MiXCR, producing one record per CDR3 protein. Altogether about 1.4 million distinct CDR3 sequences are present, roughly 59% being singletons, with the ten largest covering under 8.5%. A remark on this clonotype: Its antigen is still unknown.

The source material was blood. The rearrangement joins TRBV10-3 to TRBJ2-5; no clear D. The receptor's source is a man aged 18 to 29 in good health. The CDR3 region has the DNA TGTGCCATCAGTGTAAACAGCGAGCAAGAGACCCAGTACTTC. Residues: CAISVNSEQETQYF.